The entry below gives a single TCR beta chain sequence along with its context. This entry comes from a study of blood T cell repertoires in COVID-19. Looking at the study overall: Sites across the United States, Italy and Spain contributed samples from acute and convalescent COVID-19.

V was clipped by 3 bases and J by 1 base, with 9 bases between them. The CDR3 runs to 14 residues. Germline CDR1 is KGHSH and CDR2 is LQKENI. Generated by immunoSEQ multiplex PCR, the TCRdb table keeps only in-frame clones and is missing some. The table has 70,000 to 100,000 clones, about 88% seen once. The receptor was derived from a human donor in a cohort sampled during active COVID-19. The genes are TRBV18 and TRBJ1-1; possible D gene TRBD1, 5 bases. The sequenced sample was peripheral blood. The CDR3 sequence is CASSPLTENTEAFF. The DNA for the CDR3 is TGTGCCAGCTCACCGCTGACAGAGAACACTGAAGCTTTCTTT.